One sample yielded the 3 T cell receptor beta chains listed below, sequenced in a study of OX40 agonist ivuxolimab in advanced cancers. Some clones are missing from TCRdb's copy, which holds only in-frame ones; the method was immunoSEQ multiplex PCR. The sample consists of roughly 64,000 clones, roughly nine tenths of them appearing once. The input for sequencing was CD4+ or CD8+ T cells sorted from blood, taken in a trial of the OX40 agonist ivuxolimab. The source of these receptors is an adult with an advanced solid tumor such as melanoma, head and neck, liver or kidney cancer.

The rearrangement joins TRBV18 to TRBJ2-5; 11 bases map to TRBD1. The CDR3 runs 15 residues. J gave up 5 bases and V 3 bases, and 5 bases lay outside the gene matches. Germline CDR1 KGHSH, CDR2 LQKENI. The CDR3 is CASSPDRGRMETQYF. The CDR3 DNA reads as TGTGCCAGCTCACCGGACAGGGGGCGAATGGAGACCCAGTACTTC.

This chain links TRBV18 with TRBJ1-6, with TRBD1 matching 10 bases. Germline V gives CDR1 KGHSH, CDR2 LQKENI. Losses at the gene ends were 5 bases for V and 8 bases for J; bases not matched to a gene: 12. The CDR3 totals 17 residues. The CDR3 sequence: CASSSGQGDPTYSPLHF. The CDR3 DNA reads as TGTGCCAGCTCATCCGGACAGGGGGACCCAACGTATTCACCCCTCCACTTT. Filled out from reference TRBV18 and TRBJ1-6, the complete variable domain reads NAGVMQNPRHLVRRRGQEARLRCSPMKGHSHVYWYRQLPEEGLKFMVYLQKENIIDESGMPKERFSAEFPKEGPSILRIQQVVRGDSAAYFCASSSGQGDPTYSPLHFGNGTRLTVT.

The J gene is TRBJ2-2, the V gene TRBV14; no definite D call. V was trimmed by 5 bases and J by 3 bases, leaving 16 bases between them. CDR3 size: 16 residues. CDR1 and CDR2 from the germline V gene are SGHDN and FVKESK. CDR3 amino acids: CASSDFRVHHTGELFF. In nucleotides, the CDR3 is TGTGCCAGCAGCGACTTCCGGGTCCACCACACCGGGGAGCTGTTTTTT.